One T cell receptor (beta chain) is described in this entry. The antigen is not known. The CDR3 sequence is 14 residues long. Per germline, CDR1 MDHEN and CDR2 SYDVKM. The J segment lost 4 bases and the V segment lost 8 bases, leaving 7 bases of the junction unmatched. This sample was taken from a study of OX40 agonist ivuxolimab in advanced cancers. General study results and limits: Researchers report that CD8+ T cells had, on average, more expanded clones than CD4+.

Assay: immunoSEQ multiplex PCR; the TCRdb copy retains only in-frame clones and omits some. Among some 80,000 clones listed, around four fifths were seen once. This specimen was CD4+ or CD8+ T cells sorted from blood, taken in a trial of the OX40 agonist ivuxolimab. The TCR comes from an adult with an advanced solid tumor such as melanoma, head and neck, liver or kidney cancer. The chain carries TRBV28 and TRBJ1-1, with 10 bases matching TRBD1. CDR3 region: CASRGQGIVTEAFF. CDR3 in DNA: TGTGCCAGCCGGGGACAGGGGATAGTCACTGAAGCTTTCTTT.